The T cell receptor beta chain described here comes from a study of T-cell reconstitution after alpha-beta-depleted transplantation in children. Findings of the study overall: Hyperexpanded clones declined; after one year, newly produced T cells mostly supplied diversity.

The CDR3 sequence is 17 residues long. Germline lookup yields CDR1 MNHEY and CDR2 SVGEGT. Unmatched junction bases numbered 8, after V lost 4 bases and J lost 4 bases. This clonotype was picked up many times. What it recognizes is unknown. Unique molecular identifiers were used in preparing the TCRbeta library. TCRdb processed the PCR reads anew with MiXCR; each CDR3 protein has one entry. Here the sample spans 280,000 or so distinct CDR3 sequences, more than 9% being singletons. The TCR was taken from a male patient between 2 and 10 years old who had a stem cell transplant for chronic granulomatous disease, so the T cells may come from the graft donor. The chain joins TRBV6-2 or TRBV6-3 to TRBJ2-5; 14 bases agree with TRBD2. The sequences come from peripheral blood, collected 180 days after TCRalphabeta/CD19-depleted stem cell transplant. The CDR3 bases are TGTGCCAGCAGTTCACCCACGGGACTAGCGGGGGCAGAGACCCAGTACTTC. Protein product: CASSSPTGLAGAETQYF.